These T cell receptor beta chains were read from a single sample in a study of T cell responses to AZD1222 COVID-19 vaccine. Sequencing was performed with immunoSEQ multiplex PCR; in TCRdb, only in-frame clones are kept and a portion is missing. Of approximately 27,000 clones detected, about nine tenths appear once; the ten largest clones hold roughly 1.3%. Here the sequenced sample was peripheral blood, taken on day 0 of AZD1222 vaccination. The receptors were gathered from an adult in good health. Both conserved end residues are part of each CDR3. A D gene is named only where the DNA matches it firmly. A row's size may be missing; if present it is once, few, many or a size class.

cdr3_aa cdr3_nt v_call clone_size j_call d_call
CASSEMAGAVDEQFF TGTGCCAGCAGTGAGATGGCGGGAGCGGTTGATGAGCAGTTCTTC TRBV2 NA TRBJ2-1 TRBD2
CASSEGGSSYGYTF TGTGCCAGCAGTGAAGGCGGGAGTAGCTATGGCTACACCTTC TRBV6-1 NA TRBJ1-2 NA
CASSLAGGFYEQYF TGTGCCAGCAGCTTGGCGGGAGGATTCTACGAGCAGTACTTC TRBV5-5 NA TRBJ2-7 TRBD2
CASSYGLAGRETQYF TGTGCCAGCTCATATGGACTAGCGGGAAGAGAGACCCAGTACTTC TRBV18 NA TRBJ2-5 TRBD2
CASSLGRGRQPQHF TGTGCCAGCAGTTTAGGAAGGGGGAGGCAGCCCCAGCATTTT TRBV27 NA TRBJ1-5 NA
CASGYTMNTEAFF TGTGCCAGCGGTTACACCATGAACACTGAAGCTTTCTTT TRBV2 NA TRBJ1-1 NA
CASSYAGLSSGNTIYF TGTGCCAGCAGTTACGCGGGACTGAGCTCTGGAAACACCATATATTTT TRBV6-5 once TRBJ1-3 NA
CASSFRTGAETQYF TGTGCCAGCAGCTTCCGGACAGGGGCAGAGACCCAGTACTTC TRBV9 NA TRBJ2-5 TRBD1
CASSHSGRGGTEAFF TGCGCCAGCAGTCATTCGGGCCGAGGGGGCACTGAAGCTTTCTTT TRBV23-1 few TRBJ1-1 NA
CSASISGGSNQPQHF TGCAGTGCTAGTATAAGCGGGGGGAGCAATCAGCCCCAGCATTTT TRBV20-1 NA TRBJ1-5 NA
CASSHRLAAYNEQFF TGCGCCAGCAGCCACCGACTAGCGGCCTACAATGAGCAGTTCTTC TRBV5-1 few TRBJ2-1 TRBD2
CASSLRQGNGYTF TGTGCCAGCAGCTTGCGGCAGGGGAATGGCTACACCTTC TRBV5-6 NA TRBJ1-2 NA
CASSLALGPLNTEAFF TGTGCCAGCAGCTTAGCTTTGGGGCCTTTGAATACTGAAGCTTTCTTT TRBV7-9 NA TRBJ1-1 NA
CASSSPGRNEQYF TGCGCCAGCAGCAGCCCCGGGAGGAACGAGCAGTACTTC TRBV5-1 NA TRBJ2-7 TRBD2
CSVDPTRTGQNTEAFF TGCAGCGTTGACCCAACTAGGACAGGGCAGAACACTGAAGCTTTCTTT TRBV29-1 NA TRBJ1-1 TRBD1
CASRAGRGSEAFF TGTGCCAGCAGGGCAGGGAGGGGGTCTGAAGCTTTCTTT TRBV27 NA TRBJ1-1 NA
CASSPRRPGRTSTDTQYF TGTGCCAGTAGCCCAAGGCGGCCGGGCAGAACTAGCACAGATACGCAGTATTTT TRBV19 NA TRBJ2-3 NA
CASTLGDRGLYGYTF TGCGCCAGCACCTTGGGGGACAGGGGTCTCTATGGCTACACCTTC TRBV5-1 NA TRBJ1-2 TRBD1
CASKEGSSSGANVLTF TGTGCCAGTAAAGAGGGGAGTAGCTCTGGGGCCAACGTCCTGACTTTC TRBV19 NA TRBJ2-6 NA
CASSPDRGGGGYTF TGTGCCAGCAGTCCCGACAGGGGTGGCGGTGGCTACACCTTC TRBV27 NA TRBJ1-2 TRBD1